Listed below are T cell receptor beta chains from one sample, sequenced in a study of control samples from healthy donors and cancer patients. The table came from immunoSEQ multiplex PCR; TCRdb's copy has only in-frame clones and leaves some out. The table has 70,000 to 75,000 clones, under 90% seen once. Sequenced sample: PBMCs. Receptor source: a man in his sixties with lung cancer. CDR3s include the opening cysteine and the closing phenylalanine or tryptophan. D genes are given only for firm matches. Clone size is shown for a subset of rows, as once, few, many or a class of expanded clone.

j_call | v_call | clone_size | d_call | cdr3_length | cdr3_aa | cdr3_nt
TRBJ2-1 | TRBV10-1 | - | - | 15 | CASSESRTTGNEQFF | TGCGCCAGCAGTGAGTCCCGAACGACGGGCAATGAGCAGTTCTTC
TRBJ1-6 | TRBV6-5 | once | - | 12 | CASSYANSPLHF | TGTGCCAGCAGTTACGCGAATTCACCCCTCCACTTT
TRBJ2-3 | TRBV7-3 | - | TRBD1 | 15 | CASSRKGASTDTQYF | TGTGCCAGCAGCCGAAAGGGGGCTAGCACAGATACGCAGTATTTT
TRBJ1-5 | TRBV6-6 | - | TRBD1 | 13 | CASSDRGLQPQHF | TGTGCCAGCAGTGACAGGGGACTCCAGCCCCAGCATTTT
TRBJ1-6 | TRBV10-1 | - | - | 13 | CASSEGDGSPLHF | TGCGCCAGCAGTGAGGGGGATGGTTCACCCCTCCACTTT
TRBJ1-2 | TRBV27 | - | - | 15 | CASSPRGDLGYGYTF | TGTGCCAGCAGTCCAAGGGGGGATCTTGGCTATGGCTACACCTTC
TRBJ2-1 | TRBV4-1 | - | TRBD1 | 15 | CASSMFGTAIDEQFF | TGCGCCAGCAGCATGTTCGGGACAGCGATCGATGAGCAGTTCTTC
TRBJ1-6 | TRBV7-6 | - | TRBD1 | 14 | CASSSDRLLSPLHF | TGTGCCAGCAGCTCGGACAGGCTGTTATCACCCCTCCACTTT
TRBJ2-1 | TRBV15 | - | - | 17 | CATRMAIGDTKRDEQFF | TGTGCCACCAGGATGGCGATCGGGGACACAAAACGCGATGAGCAGTTCTTC
TRBJ2-5 | TRBV5-1 | - | - | 14 | CASSLPSGKETQYF | TGCGCCAGCAGCTTACCGTCAGGAAAAGAGACCCAGTACTTC
TRBJ2-3 | TRBV7-2 | - | TRBD2 | 13 | CASSLAGSGGQYF | TGTGCCAGCAGCTTAGCGGGTAGCGGGGGGCAGTATTTT
TRBJ1-2 | TRBV10-1 | - | - | 15 | CASSEGTRLEGGYTF | TGCGCCAGCAGTGAGGGGACACGCCTGGAGGGTGGCTACACCTTC
TRBJ2-4 | TRBV7-3 | few | - | 15 | CASSLEPYRYCIQYF | TGTGCCAGCAGCCTTGAGCCGTACAGGTATTGCATTCAGTACTTC
TRBJ1-1 | TRBV7-9 | - | - | 14 | CASSLGGVETEAFF | TGTGCCAGCAGCTTGGGAGGAGTCGAGACTGAAGCTTTCTTT
TRBJ2-3 | TRBV24-1 | once | TRBD2 | 14 | CATRSGGASDTQYF | TGTGCCACCAGGAGCGGGGGGGCATCAGATACGCAGTATTTT
TRBJ2-3 | TRBV7-9 | few | - | 16 | CASSSPPGQPTDTQYF | TGTGCCAGCAGCTCCCCCCCGGGACAACCCACAGATACGCAGTATTTT
TRBJ2-4 | TRBV6-5 | - | TRBD1 | 15 | CASSYIRGHGNIQYF | TGTGCCAGCAGTTATATCAGGGGGCACGGAAACATTCAGTACTTC
TRBJ2-4 | TRBV12-5 | - | TRBD1 | 15 | CASGPQGATKNIQYF | TGTGCTAGTGGGCCTCAGGGGGCCACCAAAAACATTCAGTACTTC
TRBJ2-1 | TRBV7-3 | - | - | 17 | CASSRNSASFLYNEQFF | TGTGCCAGCAGCCGGAACAGCGCTAGCTTCTTATACAATGAGCAGTTCTTC
TRBJ1-3 | TRBV7-9 | - | - | 16 | CASSSTRIAGGNTIYF | TGTGCCAGCAGCTCTACTAGGATAGCCGGAGGAAACACCATATATTTT
TRBJ1-3 | TRBV5-4 | - | TRBD1 | 18 | CATEPGQGNRVSGNTIYF | TGTGCCACCGAACCGGGACAGGGCAACCGCGTCTCTGGAAACACCATATATTTT
TRBJ1-3 | TRBV2 | - | TRBD1 | 15 | CASSELGQAGNTIYF | TGTGCCAGCAGTGAACTGGGACAGGCAGGAAACACCATATATTTT
TRBJ2-2 | TRBV18 | - | TRBD1 | 15 | CASSRTGANTGELFF | TGTGCCAGCTCACGGACAGGGGCGAACACCGGGGAGCTGTTTTTT
TRBJ1-1 | TRBV10-3 | - | - | 14 | CAISGAGANTEAFF | TGTGCCATCAGTGGGGCAGGGGCGAACACTGAAGCTTTCTTT
TRBJ1-6 | TRBV3-1/TRBV3-2 | - | - | 13 | CASSPGPSSPLHF | TGTGCCAGCAGCCCCGGGCCTAGTTCACCCCTCCACTTT
TRBJ2-5 | TRBV3-1/TRBV3-2 | - | TRBD2 | 14 | CASSPRGGRETQYF | TGTGCCAGCAGCCCGCGGGGGGGCCGAGAGACCCAGTACTTC
TRBJ2-5 | TRBV7-2 | - | - | 13 | CASSFEQGQTQYF | TGTGCCAGCAGCTTCGAACAGGGACAGACCCAGTACTTC
TRBJ1-4 | TRBV6-5 | - | - | 14 | CASSWERTNEKLFF | TGTGCCAGCAGTTGGGAAAGAACTAATGAAAAACTGTTTTTT
TRBJ2-7 | TRBV18 | - | TRBD1 | 14 | CASSPLDRGYEQYF | TGTGCCAGCTCACCACTGGACAGGGGCTACGAGCAGTACTTC
TRBJ1-2 | TRBV5-4 | few | TRBD1 | 13 | CASSSQGVRGYTF | TGTGCCAGCAGCTCGCAGGGGGTAAGAGGCTACACCTTC
TRBJ2-3 | TRBV9 | - | - | 15 | CASSVSEGRTDTQYF | TGTGCCAGCAGCGTATCGGAGGGGCGCACAGATACGCAGTATTTT
TRBJ1-2 | TRBV7-8 | - | TRBD1 | 14 | CASSAGTGKGGYTF | TGTGCCAGCAGCGCCGGGACAGGAAAAGGTGGCTACACCTTC
TRBJ2-6 | TRBV19 | - | TRBD1 | 15 | CASSNDRVGANVLTF | TGTGCCAGTAGTAATGACAGGGTGGGGGCCAACGTCCTGACTTTC
TRBJ1-5 | TRBV10-1 | - | - | 13 | CASSMDRGQPQHF | TGCGCCAGCAGTATGGACAGAGGCCAGCCCCAGCATTTT
TRBJ1-2 | TRBV20-1 | - | - | 11 | CSAPDSHGYTF | TGCAGTGCTCCGGACAGCCATGGCTACACCTTC
TRBJ1-3 | TRBV2 | - | - | 16 | CASSGGHSYSGNTIYF | TGTGCCAGCAGTGGGGGACACAGCTACTCTGGAAACACCATATATTTT
TRBJ1-2 | TRBV7-2 | - | - | 15 | CASSPSKSGVVGYTF | TGTGCCAGCAGCCCATCGAAATCAGGCGTGGTAGGCTACACCTTC
TRBJ2-1 | TRBV5-5 | - | - | 16 | CASSFDPSLSYNEQFF | TGTGCCAGCAGCTTTGATCCTAGCCTGTCCTACAATGAGCAGTTCTTC
TRBJ2-4 | TRBV24-1 | - | - | 15 | CATSDPRQAKNIQYF | TGTGCCACCAGTGATCCCCGACAGGCCAAAAACATTCAGTACTTC
TRBJ2-1 | TRBV27 | - | TRBD2 | 15 | CASSLARWRGAEQFF | TGTGCCAGCAGTTTAGCCCGTTGGCGGGGGGCCGAGCAGTTCTTC
TRBJ1-4 | TRBV27 | once | - | 12 | CACGAFNEKLFF | TGTGCCTGTGGGGCCTTTAATGAAAAACTGTTTTTT
TRBJ1-2 | TRBV10-2 | - | - | 13 | CASSEAGAYGYTF | TGCGCCAGCAGTGAGGCAGGGGCCTATGGCTACACCTTC
TRBJ1-6 | TRBV21-1 | - | - | 17 | CASREVFPPIYNSPLHF | TGTGCCAGCAGAGAGGTTTTCCCCCCCATATATAATTCACCCCTCCACTTT
TRBJ2-5 | TRBV7-8 | - | TRBD1 | 15 | CASSLGQIIQETQYF | TGTGCCAGCAGCCTGGGACAGATAATCCAAGAGACCCAGTACTTC
TRBJ2-7 | TRBV7-8 | once | TRBD1 | 14 | CASSLGQDLGEQYF | TGTGCCAGCAGCTTGGGACAGGACCTCGGCGAGCAGTACTTC
TRBJ1-2 | TRBV4-1 | few | - | 14 | CASSPRGSNYGYTF | TGCGCCAGCAGCCCCCGAGGGAGCAACTATGGCTACACCTTC
TRBJ2-3 | TRBV2 | - | - | 15 | CANLRQDSSTDTQYF | TGTGCCAACCTAAGACAGGATTCTAGCACAGATACGCAGTATTTT
TRBJ1-1 | TRBV6-5 | - | - | 13 | CASSYSASWEAFF | TGTGCCAGCAGTTACTCCGCCTCATGGGAAGCTTTCTTT
TRBJ2-2 | TRBV18 | - | - | 15 | CASSPDTRNTGELFF | TGTGCCAGCTCACCTGACACACGGAACACCGGGGAGCTGTTTTTT
TRBJ2-1 | TRBV5-5 | - | - | 13 | CASSEGGFNEQFF | TGTGCCAGCAGCGAGGGCGGGTTCAATGAGCAGTTCTTC
TRBJ2-2 | TRBV5-1 | - | - | 15 | CASSLVRGDTGELFF | TGCGCCAGCAGCTTGGTCCGCGGGGACACCGGGGAGCTGTTTTTT
TRBJ2-5 | TRBV30 | - | - | 16 | CAWSVTGRGTMGTQYF | TGTGCCTGGAGTGTGACGGGCAGGGGGACTATGGGGACCCAGTACTTC
TRBJ2-1 | TRBV9 | - | TRBD1 | 15 | CASSPTLDRGNEQFF | TGTGCCAGCAGCCCCACCTTGGACAGGGGCAATGAGCAGTTCTTC
TRBJ1-1 | TRBV18 | - | - | 13 | CASSRGENTEAFF | TGTGCCAGCTCACGAGGGGAGAACACTGAAGCTTTCTTT
TRBJ2-1 | TRBV6-1 | - | - | 15 | CASSEGGTGTNEQFF | TGTGCCAGCAGTGAAGGTGGGACTGGGACCAATGAGCAGTTCTTC
TRBJ1-5 | TRBV27 | - | - | 14 | CASSFGGPGQPQHF | TGTGCCAGCAGTTTCGGGGGGCCGGGACAGCCCCAGCATTTT